This entry concerns a single TCR beta chain. Its specificity is unknown. Second-dose recipients at about 4 or about 12 weeks were treated as one pooled group. Here immunoSEQ multiplex PCR was the method, and the copy in TCRdb shows in-frame clones only, minus some. The sample holds 100,000 to 150,000 clones; about 86% are singletons and the top ten take over 2.5%. This sample is part of a study of T cell responses to AZD1222 COVID-19 vaccine. Study-wide findings and caveats: Across the whole spike, CD4 TCRs peaked at regions 160-218 and 743-854. Just a handful of AZD1222 recipients were seropositive at baseline.

V was trimmed by 5 bases and J by 8 bases, leaving 18 bases between them. Germline CDR1 and CDR2: GTSNPN and SVGIG (reference sequence). The CDR3 is 13 residues long. The clonotype comes from an adult who received the AZD1222 COVID-19 vaccine. This rearrangement joins TRBV30 to TRBJ1-2; D unresolved. Material: peripheral blood, obtained 28 days after the second AZD1222 dose. CDR3 loop: CAWAVPGKRGYTF. The CDR3 bases are TGTGCCTGGGCGGTCCCGGGAAAACGAGGCTACACCTTC.